These 2 T cell receptor beta chains share one sample of origin, sequenced in a study of brain metastases from non-small cell lung cancer. The data were produced by immunoSEQ multiplex PCR, yet TCRdb's version contains in-frame clones alone and is incomplete. In the table there are a few thousand clones, roughly 85% of which are singletons. Sequencing was done on a sample of primary lung tumor tissue. These receptors all come from a donor aged 40 or over with non-small cell lung cancer.

This chain uses TRBV9 with TRBJ2-7; 8 bases agree with TRBD2. Trimming cost V 4 bases and J 2 bases; bases outside gene matches: 2. This CDR3 region has 13 residues. Germline V gene data show CDR1 as SGDLS and CDR2 as YYNGEE. CDR3 nucleotide sequence: TGTGCCAGCAGCCCGGGGGGGCCCTACGAGCAGTACTTC. This codes for CASSPGGPYEQYF.

J is TRBJ2-1 and V is TRBV27, with 8 bases lining up with TRBD1. Germline V gene data show CDR1 as MNHEY and CDR2 as SMNVEV (reference sequence). This CDR3 has 18 amino acids. After removal of 2 bases from V and 7 bases from J, the junction contained 16 bases not matched to a gene. This CDR3 reads CASSLPPDRVVVGNEQFF. CDR3 DNA sequence: TGTGCCAGCAGTTTACCCCCGGACAGGGTAGTGGTTGGTAATGAGCAGTTCTTC.